This T cell receptor (beta chain) was documented in a study of identical twins (dated by TCRdb to about 2016). Regarding the complete study: The study deep-sequenced TCR alpha and beta repertoires from monozygotic twins, unrelated adults of various ages and cord blood to test whether fetal clonotypes persist. To rule out contamination, the twin experiments were replicated at different times with different library preparation protocols. What the work shows at the level of the full study, not this receptor alone: Because the same donors could not be followed over many years, the conclusions depended on cross-sectional statistical analysis. Invariant T cells such as MAIT and iNKT could partly confound zero-insertion analyses, although diverse VJ usage argued against such confounding for most clonotypes. Compared with coincidental sharing between unrelated individuals, out-of-frame TCR alpha sequences shared between twins had an excess of sequences with low generation probability. In beta out-of-frame sequences, excess twin sharing was weaker, because having fewer shared sequences lowered the signal-to-noise ratio. Abundant cord blood beta clonotypes had fewer insertions, young adult naive repertoires showed a similar but weaker trend, and memory repertoires showed no such trend. Recombination models systematically underestimated out-of-frame TCR alpha sharing in monozygotic twins but agreed with sharing between unrelated individuals.

To note about this clonotype: Its antigen specificity is not known. No much larger clone is present one base from it, and per-base qualities are unavailable.

The library was produced with 5' RACE. Sequencing instrument: Illumina HiSeq 2000. Template switching added a universal primer binding site, and the final cDNA carried a unique molecular identifier that allowed TCR cDNA molecules to be counted accurately. First-strand cDNA for TCR alpha and beta chains was synthesized from specific primers in the conserved constant-segment region. Each cDNA library was double barcoded, with a SMART-Mk sample barcode plus Illumina barcodes, to control for contamination. TruSeq adapter sequences, together with Illumina sample barcodes, were added in two successive PCR steps. TCR alpha and beta cDNA libraries were sequenced on the Illumina HiSeq platform with custom primers. The source study handled its data this way. MiGEC was used to process raw reads and extract unique molecular identifiers, and MiXCR was used to find CDR3 positions. Recombination models were inferred per individual with the repgenHMM and IGoR tools using an EM algorithm. The tcR package in R was used for shared clonotype analysis, with sharing normalized by the product of cloneset sizes. To study raw recombination without the effects of thymic and clonal selection, out-of-frame nonproductive sequences were analyzed. TCRdb took the public reads, trimmed them with fastp at Q25, ran MiXCR for clone calling and kept in-frame beta chains. Each CDR3 protein appears once, grouped with its most common genes and DNA. The authors' filters were not applied to this entry. Present in this sample are 450,000 or so distinct CDR3 sequences, approximately 25% of which were seen just once. Approximately 2.9% of the sample rests with the top ten.

Every donor was a healthy Caucasian. The twin cohort comprised three pairs of female monozygotic twins, all aged roughly 18 to 29 years. Positive isolation kits from Invitrogen were used to isolate the CD4+ and CD8+ T cell populations. After removal of 5 bases from V and 5 bases from J, the junction retains 9 bases not matched to a gene. The CDR3 contains 15 residues, cysteine and phenylalanine counted. Here the CDR3 DNA is all that survives: 45 bases in frame from base 1. CDR1 is given as SGHTA and CDR2 as FQGNSA, both from the germline V gene. These sequences were also reported in another study, on T cells expressing NK-cell markers. Reported in the second study: Fewer than ten donors provided sorted CD3+CD56+NKG2C+, CD3+CD56+NKG2C- and CD3+CD56-NKG2C+ T-cell subsets, whose TCR beta-chain repertoires were profiled. Of the eight sequenced donors, seven were found to be HCMV-seropositive and one was found to be HCMV-seronegative. To restrict sorting to alphabetaTCR-expressing T cells, an anti-gammadeltaTCR antibody was added in several experiments. In more than five donors, the dominant CD3+CD56+NKG2C+ clonotypes ranked among the top 10 CD8+ clonotypes, making up 1.0-7.0% of CD8+ T cells. Those dominant clonotypes were again the most abundant among CD3+CD56-NKG2C+ cells in a handful of donors, at about 25-65%. Whether the expanded NKG2C-expressing T cell clones were specific for HCMV antigens remained unclear. The study sequenced eight donors, all healthy volunteers chosen at random: three men and five women. To determine HCMV serostatus, a commercial ELISA kit was used to detect HCMV-specific IgG in serum. MIGEC handled demultiplexing of the reads and grouping by UMI, while MiTCR was used to assemble and quantify clonotypes. To exclude erroneous sequences, any TCR cDNA sequence not supported by at least two reads was discarded. Downstream repertoire analysis used the tcR package, and clonotypes were matched across fractions by CDR3 nucleotide sequence plus V segment. Antigen specificity was annotated against VDJdb with VDJmatch, allowing one amino acid substitution in CDR3.

The sequencing input was CD4+ T cells sorted from blood. This TCR came from a woman younger than 35 in good health. This sequence uses TRBV7-2 and TRBJ2-5, with 9 bases in between that match TRBD1. The CDR3 sequence is CASSPHRGLGETQYF. The DNA sequence follows: TGTGCCAGCAGCCCCCACAGGGGGCTAGGTGAGACCCAGTACTTC.